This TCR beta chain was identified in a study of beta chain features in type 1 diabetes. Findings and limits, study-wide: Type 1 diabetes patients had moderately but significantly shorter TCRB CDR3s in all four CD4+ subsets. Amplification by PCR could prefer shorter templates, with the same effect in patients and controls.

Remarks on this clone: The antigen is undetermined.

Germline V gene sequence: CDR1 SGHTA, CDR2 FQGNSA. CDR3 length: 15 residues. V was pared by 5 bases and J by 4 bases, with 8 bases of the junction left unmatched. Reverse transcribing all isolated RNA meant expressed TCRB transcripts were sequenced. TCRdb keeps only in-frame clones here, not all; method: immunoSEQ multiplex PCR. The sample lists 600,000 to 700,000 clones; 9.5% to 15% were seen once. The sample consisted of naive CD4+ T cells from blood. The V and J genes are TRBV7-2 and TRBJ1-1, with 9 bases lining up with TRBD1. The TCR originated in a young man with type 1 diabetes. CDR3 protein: CASSGRQGDFTEAFF. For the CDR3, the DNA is TGTGCCAGCAGCGGGAGACAGGGGGATTTCACTGAAGCTTTCTTT. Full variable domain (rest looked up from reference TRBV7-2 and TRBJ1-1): GAGVSQSPSNKVTEKGKDVELRCDPISGHTALYWYRQSLGQGLEFLIYFQGNSAPDKSGLPSDRFSAERTGGSVSTLTIQRTQQEDSAVYLCASSGRQGDFTEAFFGQGTRLTVV.